The clone carrying this T cell receptor (beta chain) occurred many times. Amplified material comprised TCR beta CDR3 regions derived from RNA transcripts. The workflow started with a first-round RT-PCR run with HTBI primers and then moved on to a second-round multiplex PCR. TCRdb reanalysed the multiplex PCR reads using MiXCR and keeps one entry per CDR3 protein. Altogether hundreds of thousands of distinct CDR3 sequences are present, 20% to 25% being singletons, with the ten largest covering around 3%. This sample is part of a study of Graves' ophthalmopathy and Graves' hyperthyroidism. CDR3 length equals 15 residues. V was trimmed by 4 bases and J by 4 bases, leaving 16 bases between them. From germline, CDR1 is MNHNS and CDR2 SASEGT.

The chain is built from TRBV6-1 and TRBJ1-1; a possible D gene is TRBD1 (6 bases). This receptor was obtained from a young woman with stable Graves' hyperthyroidism. Sequenced sample: peripheral blood. The CDR3: CASSVVEGVGTEAFF. CDR3 coding DNA: TGTGCCAGCAGTGTGGTCGAGGGGGTAGGCACTGAAGCTTTCTTT.